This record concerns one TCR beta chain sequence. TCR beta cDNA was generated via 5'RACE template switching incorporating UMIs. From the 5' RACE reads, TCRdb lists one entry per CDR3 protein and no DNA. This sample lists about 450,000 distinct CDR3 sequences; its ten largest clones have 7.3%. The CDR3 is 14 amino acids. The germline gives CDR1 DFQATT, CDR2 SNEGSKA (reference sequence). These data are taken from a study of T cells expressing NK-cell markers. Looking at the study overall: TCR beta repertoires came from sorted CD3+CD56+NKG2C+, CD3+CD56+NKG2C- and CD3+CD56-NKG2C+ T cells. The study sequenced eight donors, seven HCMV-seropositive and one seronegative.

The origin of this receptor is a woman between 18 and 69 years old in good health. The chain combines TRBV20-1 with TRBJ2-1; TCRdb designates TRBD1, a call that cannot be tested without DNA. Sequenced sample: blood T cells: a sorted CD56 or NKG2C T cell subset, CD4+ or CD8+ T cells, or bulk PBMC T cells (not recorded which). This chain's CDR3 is CSARAGKGYNEQFF.